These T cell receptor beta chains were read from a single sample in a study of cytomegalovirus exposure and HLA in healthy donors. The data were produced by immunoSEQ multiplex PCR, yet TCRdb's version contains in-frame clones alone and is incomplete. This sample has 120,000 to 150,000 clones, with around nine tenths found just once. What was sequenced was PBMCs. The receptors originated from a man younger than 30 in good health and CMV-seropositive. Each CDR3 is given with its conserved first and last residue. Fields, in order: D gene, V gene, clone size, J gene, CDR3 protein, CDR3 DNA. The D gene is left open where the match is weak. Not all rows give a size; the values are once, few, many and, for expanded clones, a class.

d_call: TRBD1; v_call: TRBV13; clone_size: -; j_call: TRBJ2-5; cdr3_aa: CASNYRGQTQYF; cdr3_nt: TGTGCCAGTAACTACAGGGGGCAGACCCAGTACTTC
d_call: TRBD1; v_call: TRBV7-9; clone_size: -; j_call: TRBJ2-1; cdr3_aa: CASERQGRVNEQFF; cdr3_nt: TGTGCCAGCGAAAGACAGGGGCGGGTCAATGAGCAGTTCTTC
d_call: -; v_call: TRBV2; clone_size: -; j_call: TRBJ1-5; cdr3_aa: CASSRGQSGNQPQHF; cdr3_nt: TGTGCCAGCAGTCGTGGACAGTCAGGCAATCAGCCCCAGCATTTT
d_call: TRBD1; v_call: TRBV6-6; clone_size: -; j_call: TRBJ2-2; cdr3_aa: CASSPWTGKTGELFF; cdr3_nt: TGTGCCAGCAGTCCCTGGACAGGGAAAACCGGGGAGCTGTTTTTT
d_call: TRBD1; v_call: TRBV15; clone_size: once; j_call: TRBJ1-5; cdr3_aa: CATREGTGPSNQPQHF; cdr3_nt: TGTGCCACCAGGGAGGGGACAGGGCCTAGCAATCAGCCCCAGCATTTT
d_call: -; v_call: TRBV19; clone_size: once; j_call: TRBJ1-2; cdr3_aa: CASSMGGLYGYTF; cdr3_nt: TGTGCCAGTAGTATGGGGGGGCTCTATGGCTACACCTTC
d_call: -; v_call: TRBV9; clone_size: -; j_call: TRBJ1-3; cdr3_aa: CASSVQGNTIYF; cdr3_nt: TGTGCCAGCAGCGTCCAAGGAAACACCATATATTTT
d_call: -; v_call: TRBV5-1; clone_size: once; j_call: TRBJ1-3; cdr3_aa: CASSLAFGNTIYF; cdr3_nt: TGCGCCAGCAGCTTGGCCTTTGGAAACACCATATATTTT
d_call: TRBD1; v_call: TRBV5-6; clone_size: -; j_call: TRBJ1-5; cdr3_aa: CASSLGDRNQPQHF; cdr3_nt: TGTGCCAGCAGCTTGGGGGACAGAAATCAGCCCCAGCATTTT
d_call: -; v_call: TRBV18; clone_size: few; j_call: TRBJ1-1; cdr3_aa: CASSPPFQYGGTEAFF; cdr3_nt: TGTGCCAGCTCACCACCATTCCAATACGGGGGCACTGAAGCTTTCTTT
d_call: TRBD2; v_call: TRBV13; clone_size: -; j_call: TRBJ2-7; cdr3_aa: CASSPPGLQTYEQYF; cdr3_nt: TGTGCCAGCAGCCCTCCGGGACTACAGACCTACGAGCAGTACTTC
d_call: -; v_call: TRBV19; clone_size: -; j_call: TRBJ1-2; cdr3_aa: CASSTGYGYTF; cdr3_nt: TGTGCCAGTAGTACAGGGTATGGCTACACCTTC
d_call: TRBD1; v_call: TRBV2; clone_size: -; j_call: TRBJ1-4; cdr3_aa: CASSPGQSNEKLFF; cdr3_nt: TGTGCCAGCAGCCCGGGACAGAGCAATGAAAAACTGTTTTTT
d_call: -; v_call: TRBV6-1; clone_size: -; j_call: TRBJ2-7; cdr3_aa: CASSEAGQPYYEQYF; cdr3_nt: TGTGCCAGCAGTGAAGCTGGACAACCTTACTACGAGCAGTACTTC
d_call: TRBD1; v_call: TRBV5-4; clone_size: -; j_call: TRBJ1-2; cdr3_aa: CASSQTGYGGYTF; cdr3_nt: TGTGCCAGCAGCCAGACAGGGTACGGTGGCTACACCTTC
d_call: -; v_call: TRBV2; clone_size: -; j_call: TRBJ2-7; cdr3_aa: CASTLGHEQYF; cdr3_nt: TGTGCCAGTACGCTGGGCCACGAGCAGTACTTC
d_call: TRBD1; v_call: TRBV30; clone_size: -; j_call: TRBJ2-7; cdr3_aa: CALGQGPYEQYF; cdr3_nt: TGTGCCTTGGGACAGGGGCCCTACGAGCAGTACTTC
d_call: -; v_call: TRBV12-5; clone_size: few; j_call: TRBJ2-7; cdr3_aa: CASGFLRGEQYF; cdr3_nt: TGTGCTAGTGGTTTCTTAAGGGGCGAGCAGTACTTC
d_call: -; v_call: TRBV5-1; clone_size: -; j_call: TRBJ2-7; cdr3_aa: CASSSQGLPYEQYF; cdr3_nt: TGCGCCAGCAGCTCACAGGGCCTTCCCTACGAGCAGTACTTC
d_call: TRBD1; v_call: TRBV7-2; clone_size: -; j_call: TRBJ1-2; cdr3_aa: CASSSSGGGALGYTF; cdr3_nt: TGTGCCAGCAGCTCGTCAGGGGGCGGGGCGCTGGGCTACACCTTC
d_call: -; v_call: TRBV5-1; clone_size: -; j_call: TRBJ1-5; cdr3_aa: CASSYGPNQPQHF; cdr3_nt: TGCGCCAGCAGTTACGGTCCTAATCAGCCCCAGCATTTT
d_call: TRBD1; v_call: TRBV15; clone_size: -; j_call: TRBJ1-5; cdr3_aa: CATSLHTGEGNQPQHF; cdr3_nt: TGTGCCACCAGCCTTCACACAGGGGAGGGCAATCAGCCCCAGCATTTT
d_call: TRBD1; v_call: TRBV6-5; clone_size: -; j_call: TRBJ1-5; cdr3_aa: CASSPGTAYQPQHF; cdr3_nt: TGTGCCAGCAGTCCGGGGACAGCGTATCAGCCCCAGCATTTT
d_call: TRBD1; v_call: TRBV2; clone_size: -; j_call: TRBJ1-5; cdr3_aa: CASSVRDSRAFYSNQPQHF; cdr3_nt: TGTGCCAGCAGTGTAAGGGACAGCCGAGCCTTTTATAGCAATCAGCCCCAGCATTTT
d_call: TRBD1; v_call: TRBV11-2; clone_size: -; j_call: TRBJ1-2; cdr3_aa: CASSPPDRANGYTF; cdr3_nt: TGTGCCAGCAGCCCGCCAGACAGGGCAAATGGCTACACCTTC
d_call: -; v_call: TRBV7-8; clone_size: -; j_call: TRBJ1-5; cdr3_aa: CASVPRGSNQPQHF; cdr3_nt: TGTGCCAGCGTACCGCGGGGGAGTAATCAGCCCCAGCATTTT
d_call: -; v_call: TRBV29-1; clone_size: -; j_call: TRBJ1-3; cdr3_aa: CSVYLLPSGNTIYF; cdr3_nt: TGCAGCGTCTACCTTCTACCCTCTGGAAACACCATATATTTT
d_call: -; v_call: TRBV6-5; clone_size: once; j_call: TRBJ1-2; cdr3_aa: CASSYRREPGYGYTF; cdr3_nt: TGTGCCAGCAGTTACCGGCGGGAGCCTGGCTATGGCTACACCTTC
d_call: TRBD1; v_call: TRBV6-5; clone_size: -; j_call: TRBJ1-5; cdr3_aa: CASSSGTGWNQPQHF; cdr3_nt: TGTGCCAGCAGTTCTGGGACAGGGTGGAATCAGCCCCAGCATTTT
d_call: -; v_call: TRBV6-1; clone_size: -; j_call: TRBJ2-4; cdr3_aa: CASKAGAIAKNIQYF; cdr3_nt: TGTGCCAGCAAGGCGGGGGCGATAGCCAAAAACATTCAGTACTTC
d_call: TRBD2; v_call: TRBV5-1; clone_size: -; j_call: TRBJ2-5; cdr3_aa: CASSPGGVGTQYF; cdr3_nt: TGCGCCAGCAGCCCGGGAGGGGTGGGGACCCAGTACTTC
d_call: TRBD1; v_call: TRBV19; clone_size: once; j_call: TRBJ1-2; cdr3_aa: CASSPDRANGYTF; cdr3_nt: TGTGCCAGTAGCCCGGACAGGGCTAATGGCTACACCTTC
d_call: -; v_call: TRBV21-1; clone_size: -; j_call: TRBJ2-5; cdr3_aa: CASKVEGSVETQYF; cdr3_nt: TGTGCCAGCAAAGTGGAGGGTAGTGTCGAGACCCAGTACTTC
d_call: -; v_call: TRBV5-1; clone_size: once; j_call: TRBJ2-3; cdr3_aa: CASSLTNGNTQYF; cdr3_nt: TGCGCCAGCAGCTTGACGAACGGGAATACGCAGTATTTT
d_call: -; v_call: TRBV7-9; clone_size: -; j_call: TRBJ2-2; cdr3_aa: CASSSSRSTGELFF; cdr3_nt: TGTGCCAGCAGCTCCTCCAGGTCGACCGGGGAGCTGTTTTTT
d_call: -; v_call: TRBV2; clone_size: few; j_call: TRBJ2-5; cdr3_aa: CASSEGELSRLGTQYF; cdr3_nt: TGTGCCAGCAGTGAAGGTGAACTCTCAAGACTCGGGACCCAGTACTTC
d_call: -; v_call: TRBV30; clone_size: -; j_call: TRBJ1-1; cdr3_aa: CAWSARPPSRNTEAFF; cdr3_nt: TGTGCCTGGAGTGCTCGCCCCCCTAGTAGGAACACTGAAGCTTTCTTT
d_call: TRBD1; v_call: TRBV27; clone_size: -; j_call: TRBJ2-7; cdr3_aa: CASSLGRGRREQYF; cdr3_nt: TGTGCCAGCAGTTTAGGTAGGGGGCGCAGAGAGCAGTACTTC
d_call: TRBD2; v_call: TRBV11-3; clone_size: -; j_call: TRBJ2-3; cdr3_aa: CASSPPGVAGLGTQYF; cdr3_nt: TGTGCCAGCAGCCCTCCCGGGGTAGCGGGCCTTGGTACGCAGTATTTT
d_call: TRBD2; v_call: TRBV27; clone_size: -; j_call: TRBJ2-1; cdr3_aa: CASSLSSGLATLDEQFF; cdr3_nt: TGTGCCAGCAGTTTATCGAGCGGACTAGCTACTTTGGATGAGCAGTTCTTC
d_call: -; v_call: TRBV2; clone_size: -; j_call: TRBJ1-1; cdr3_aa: CASSEWDTNTEAFF; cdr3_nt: TGTGCCAGCAGTGAATGGGACACTAACACTGAAGCTTTCTTT
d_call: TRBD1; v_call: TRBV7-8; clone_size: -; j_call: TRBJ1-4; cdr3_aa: CASSLARGQYSEKLFF; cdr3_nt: TGTGCCAGCAGCTTAGCGCGGGGACAGTATAGTGAAAAACTGTTTTTT
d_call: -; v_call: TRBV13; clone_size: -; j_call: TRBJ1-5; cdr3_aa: CASSLGQGPGQPQHF; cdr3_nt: TGTGCCAGCAGCTTGGGGCAGGGGCCCGGCCAGCCCCAGCATTTT
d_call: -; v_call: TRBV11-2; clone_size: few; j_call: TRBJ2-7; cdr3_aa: CASRRPGGLSSYEQYF; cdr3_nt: TGTGCCAGCAGACGCCCAGGGGGGCTAAGCTCCTACGAGCAGTACTTC
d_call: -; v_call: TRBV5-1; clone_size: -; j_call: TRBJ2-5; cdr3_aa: CASTRHEETQYF; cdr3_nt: TGCGCCAGCACTCGACACGAAGAGACCCAGTACTTC
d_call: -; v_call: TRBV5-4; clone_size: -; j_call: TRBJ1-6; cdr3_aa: CASSSQGTYYSPLHF; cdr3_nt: TGTGCCAGCAGCAGCCAGGGAACGTACTATTCACCCCTCCACTTT
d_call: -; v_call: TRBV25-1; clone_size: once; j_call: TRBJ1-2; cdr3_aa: CASSELGLSYGYTF; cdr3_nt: TGTGCCAGCAGTGAACTGGGGCTGTCCTATGGCTACACCTTC
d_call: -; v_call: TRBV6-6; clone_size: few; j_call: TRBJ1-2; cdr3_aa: CASRYQGLLFDYTF; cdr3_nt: TGTGCCAGCAGGTATCAGGGTCTTTTGTTCGACTACACCTTC
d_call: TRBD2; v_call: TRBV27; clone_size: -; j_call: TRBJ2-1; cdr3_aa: CASSLGTSEQFF; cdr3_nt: TGTGCCAGCAGTCTAGGGACTAGTGAGCAGTTCTTC
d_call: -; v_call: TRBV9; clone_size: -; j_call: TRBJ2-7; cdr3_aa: CASSPRATKAYEQYF; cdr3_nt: TGTGCCAGCAGCCCCCGAGCGACTAAGGCCTACGAGCAGTACTTC
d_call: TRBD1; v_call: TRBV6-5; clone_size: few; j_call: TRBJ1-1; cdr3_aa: CASSYRGRMNTEAFF; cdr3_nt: TGTGCCAGCAGCTACAGGGGGCGAATGAACACTGAAGCTTTCTTT